The 23 T cell receptor beta chains below come from one sample, sequenced in a study of T cell responses to AZD1222 COVID-19 vaccine. The repertoire was sequenced with immunoSEQ multiplex PCR; TCRdb's copy has only in-frame clones and lacks some. This table has approximately 70,000 clones, 85% appearing once. The sample in question was peripheral blood, obtained on day 0 of AZD1222 vaccination. The receptors originated from an adult in good health.

The genes are TRBV5-1 and TRBJ1-1; D perhaps matches TRBD1 (5 bases). The CDR3 consists of 13 residues. The germline V gene has CDR1 SGHRS and CDR2 YFSETQ. Trimming removed 7 bases at V and 2 bases at J, with 12 bases between. CDR3 bases: TGCGCCAGCCGACAGACGGATAACACTGAAGCTTTCTTT. Protein sequence: CASRQTDNTEAFF. The complete variable domain, with remaining parts taken from reference TRBV5-1 and TRBJ1-1, reads KAGVTQTPRYLIKTRGQQVTLSCSPISGHRSVSWYQQTPGQGLQFLFEYFSETQRNKGNFPGRFSGRQFSNSRSEMNVSTLELGDSALYLCASRQTDNTEAFFGQGTRLTVV.

The chain has TRBV10-2 and TRBJ2-1, with no clear D. Germline V CDR1 and CDR2: WSHSY, SAAADI. V lost 5 bases and J 0 bases, leaving 8 bases between the germline ends. This CDR3 is built from 14 residues. CDR3 residues: CASSPISSYNEQFF. The DNA for the CDR3 is TGCGCCAGCAGTCCTATTAGCTCCTACAATGAGCAGTTCTTC.

The chain uses TRBV6-1 and TRBJ1-1, with D possibly TRBD1 on 5 matching bases. V lost 3 bases and J lost 8, with 13 bases in between. This CDR3 region has 13 residues. Germline-derived CDR1 and CDR2 are MNHNS and SASEGT. The CDR3 sequence: CASSDIGRGEAFF. The CDR3 nucleotides read TGTGCCAGCAGTGATATCGGGAGGGGAGAAGCTTTCTTT.

The CDR3 loop is CASRPTSAGEQYF. In DNA, the CDR3 is TGTGCCAGTAGGCCTACTAGCGCTGGCGAGCAGTACTTC. The chain carries TRBV19 and TRBJ2-7, with 7 bases fitting TRBD2. This CDR3 contains 13 residues. J was trimmed by 6 bases and V by 6 bases; bases with no gene match: 8. CDR1 is LNHDA and CDR2 is SQIVND in the germline V gene (reference sequence).

This sequence joins TRBV7-8 and TRBJ1-2, with TRBD1 as a possible D gene (6 bases). Trimming removed 5 bases at V and 8 bases at J, with 21 bases between. CDR1 is SGHVS and CDR2 is FQNEAQ in the germline V gene. The CDR3 covers 15 residues. The DNA of the CDR3 is TGTGCCAGCAGCCCCAGGGGAGCGGACCTTGGGGGCTACACCTTC. It codes for CASSPRGADLGGYTF.

The chain employs TRBV27 and TRBJ1-4; 10 positions agree with TRBD1. This CDR3 contains 14 residues. CDR1 MNHEY and CDR2 SMNVEV come from the germline V gene (reference sequence). V shed 8 bases and J 6 bases; nucleotides not matched to a gene: 6. CDR3 residues: CASAQGTGDEKLFF. CDR3 bases: TGTGCCAGCGCCCAAGGGACAGGGGATGAAAAACTGTTTTTT.

This rearrangement joins TRBV7-3 to TRBJ2-1; possibly TRBD1 for D (6 bases). V was cut by 6 bases and J by 7 bases, with 19 bases left in between. From germline, CDR1 is SGHTA and CDR2 FQGTGA. This CDR3 is built from 15 residues. CDR3 residues: CASSPTGVRLNEQFF. The CDR3 DNA sequence: TGTGCCAGCAGTCCGACAGGTGTTAGGTTGAATGAGCAGTTCTTC.

This sequence joins TRBV3-1 (or the pseudogene TRBV3-2) and TRBJ1-5; D remains ambiguous. The CDR3 extends over 13 amino acids. Germline assignment: CDR1 LGHDT and CDR2 YNNKEL (reference sequence). Trimming removed 2 bases at V and 7 bases at J, with 9 bases between. The CDR3 DNA follows: TGTGCCAGCAGCCAACTTTCAGGCCAGCCCCAGCATTTT. It is translated as CASSQLSGQPQHF.

In this sample, this clone turned up a few times. The chain joins TRBV27 to TRBJ2-2; a possible D gene is TRBD1 (6 bases). The ends were cut back, 6 bases at V and 6 bases at J, with 14 bases in the middle. The CDR3 covers 14 residues. Germline CDR1 MNHEY, CDR2 SMNVEV (reference sequence). This chain's CDR3 is CASRKTGNPGELFF. The CDR3 nucleotides are TGTGCCAGCAGGAAAACAGGGAATCCCGGGGAGCTGTTTTTT.

This sequence joins TRBV10-1 and TRBJ2-1; 14 bases line up with TRBD2. The germline CDR1 and CDR2 sequences are WNHNN and SYGVQD (reference sequence). The CDR3 extends over 16 amino acids. V lost 6 bases and J lost 4; bases outside the gene matches: 5. Here the CDR3 DNA reads TGCGCCAGCAGCAGACTAGCGGGAGGGTCTTACAATGAGCAGTTCTTC. As protein: CASSRLAGGSYNEQFF.

This clone was picked up a small number of times. V usage is TRBV5-6 and J usage is TRBJ2-3; D is possibly TRBD1 (5 bases). V dropped 1 base and J dropped 6 bases, with 9 bases sitting between them. The germline gives CDR1 SGHDT, CDR2 YYEEEE. The CDR3 length is 13 residues. The CDR3 here is CASSLFSGDTQYF. In DNA, the CDR3 is TGTGCCAGCAGCTTGTTCTCAGGGGATACGCAGTATTTT.

The chain employs TRBV12-3 or TRBV12-4 and TRBJ1-2; 7 bases fit TRBD1. The V and J ends lost 5 bases and 4 bases, in that order; junction bases with no gene match: 4. This CDR3 region has 13 residues. DNA of the CDR3: TGTGCCAGCAGTCCGGACAGGCGCTATGGCTACACCTTC. Translation gives CASSPDRRYGYTF.

The chain employs TRBV13 and TRBJ1-4, with 7 bases that match TRBD1. The V segment lost 7 bases and the J segment 7 bases; nucleotides outside the gene matches: 6. This CDR3 spans 13 amino acids. The V gene's germline CDR1 is PRHDT and CDR2 FYEKMQ (reference sequence). Written as DNA, the CDR3 is TGTGCCAGCAAAAGACAGGGAGGTGAAAAACTGTTTTTT. Translating it yields CASKRQGGEKLFF. The full variable domain, completed using reference TRBV13 and TRBJ1-4, is AAGVIQSPRHLIKEKRETATLKCYPIPRHDTVYWYQQGPGQDPQFLISFYEKMQSDKGSIPDRFSAQQFSDYHSELNMSSLELGDSALYFCASKRQGGEKLFFGSGTQLSVL.

This clone was seen a few times. The rearrangement joins TRBV4-2 to TRBJ2-3; 10 positions agree with TRBD2. V lost 1 base, J lost 4 bases, and 5 bases stayed unmatched. CDR3 length: 16 residues. Germline V gene lookup returns CDR1 LGHNA and CDR2 YNFKEQ. The CDR3 DNA reads as TGTGCCAGCAGCCAAGGGGCTACTAGCGGGGCAGATACGCAGTATTTT. Translated, it gives CASSQGATSGADTQYF.

The J gene is TRBJ2-1, the V gene TRBV12-3 or TRBV12-4; no clear D. CDR3 size: 12 residues. Trimming stripped 1 base from V and 10 bases from J, with 8 bases between. The CDR3 DNA sequence: TGTGCCAGCAGTTTAGGGCTCGAGGAGCAGTTCTTC. This sequence encodes CASSLGLEEQFF.

This clone was counted once. DNA of the CDR3: TGCGCCAGCGAGTCAGCAGGGCTGGGGGGCTACACCTTC. Amino acid sequence: CASESAGLGGYTF. The V gene is TRBV5-1, the J gene TRBJ1-2; the D gene is possibly TRBD1 (5 bases). This CDR3 spans 13 amino acids. V dropped 7 bases and J dropped 8 bases, with 18 bases sitting between them. Germline assignment: CDR1 SGHRS and CDR2 YFSETQ.

This clone was found a few times. The V and J genes are TRBV7-2 and TRBJ2-3; D gene ambiguous. The CDR3 is made up of 15 amino acids. Germline V gene sequence: CDR1 SGHTA, CDR2 FQGNSA. V dropped 0 bases and J dropped 4 bases, with 11 bases sitting between them. Here the CDR3 reads CASSLALGVSDTQYF. In DNA form, the CDR3 reads TGTGCCAGCAGCTTAGCGTTGGGCGTCTCAGATACGCAGTATTTT.

The chain links TRBV5-1 to TRBJ2-5; TRBD2 agrees at 11 bases. After removal of 2 bases from V and 5 bases from J, the junction contained 8 bases not matched to a gene. The CDR3 sequence is 16 residues long. The germline gives CDR1 SGHRS, CDR2 YFSETQ. CDR3 loop: CASSFRSGGVRETQYF. CDR3 sequence (DNA): TGCGCCAGCAGCTTCCGTAGCGGGGGGGTTCGGGAGACCCAGTACTTC. The whole variable domain, remainder taken from reference TRBV5-1 and TRBJ2-5, is KAGVTQTPRYLIKTRGQQVTLSCSPISGHRSVSWYQQTPGQGLQFLFEYFSETQRNKGNFPGRFSGRQFSNSRSEMNVSTLELGDSALYLCASSFRSGGVRETQYFGPGTRLLVL.

CDR3 loop: CSASLAGGNEQYF. The DNA of the CDR3 is TGCAGTGCTAGTCTAGCGGGAGGAAACGAGCAGTACTTC. The genes are TRBV20-1 and TRBJ2-7, with 11 bases fitting TRBD2. Germline V gives CDR1 DFQATT, CDR2 SNEGSKA (reference sequence). The trim removed 3 bases at V and 5 bases at J, leaving 3 bases unmatched. The CDR3 is 13 residues long.

This chain connects TRBV11-3 to TRBJ1-2, with 7 positions matching TRBD1. Germline V gives CDR1 SGHNT, CDR2 YENEEA. Unmatched junction bases numbered 13, after V lost 11 bases and J lost 4 bases. This CDR3 spans 14 amino acids. For the CDR3, the DNA is TGTGCCTCTGTTGGGACAGTCAAATTCTATGGCTACACCTTC. Its protein is CASVGTVKFYGYTF.

V gene TRBV4-2 combines with J gene TRBJ2-2; D may be TRBD2 (5 bases). The germline gives CDR1 LGHNA, CDR2 YNFKEQ. This CDR3 is built from 17 residues. Deletions cut 0 bases from V and 6 bases from J, with 17 bases between. Here the CDR3 DNA reads TGTGCCAGCAGCCAAGACCCCATAGGGAGTAGGGCCGGGGAGCTGTTTTTT. Amino acids: CASSQDPIGSRAGELFF.

This chain joins TRBV5-6 and TRBJ2-2; tentative D call: TRBD2 (7 bases). The CDR3 runs 16 residues. Germline CDR1 SGHDT, CDR2 YYEEEE. The V end lost 5 bases, the J end lost 5 bases, and 19 bases lay between the germline ends. Here the CDR3 DNA reads TGTGCCAGCAGGTCCTCGGGGGGCGCATGGACCGGGGAGCTGTTTTTT. Amino acid sequence: CASRSSGGAWTGELFF.

This clone was seen only a few times. The chain is built from TRBV18 and TRBJ1-1, with a possible D match to TRBD1 (6 bases). There are 13 residues in the CDR3. V lost 7 bases to trimming and J lost 1 base, with 10 bases between them. The germline V gene encodes CDR1 KGHSH and CDR2 LQKENI. The CDR3 DNA reads as TGTGCCAGCTTGCCGACAGGGAACACTGAAGCTTTCTTT. Translated, it gives CASLPTGNTEAFF.